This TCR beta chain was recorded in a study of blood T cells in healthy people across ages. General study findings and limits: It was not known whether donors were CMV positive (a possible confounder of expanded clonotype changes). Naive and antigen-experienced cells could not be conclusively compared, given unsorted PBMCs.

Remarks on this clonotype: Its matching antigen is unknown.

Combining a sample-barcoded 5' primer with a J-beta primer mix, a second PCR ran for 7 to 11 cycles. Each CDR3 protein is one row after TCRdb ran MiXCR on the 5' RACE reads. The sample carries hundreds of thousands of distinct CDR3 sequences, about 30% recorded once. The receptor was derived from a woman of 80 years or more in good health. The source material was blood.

CDR3 bases: TGTGCCAGCAGCGACCCGAATCCACCCCTCCACTTT. Its translation is CASSDPNPPLHF. The chain couples TRBV28 to TRBJ1-6; D not certain. Germline V gene lookup returns CDR1 MDHEN and CDR2 SYDVKM. The V gene lost 6 bases and the J gene lost 11 bases, with 11 bases spanning the gap. This CDR3 is built from 12 residues.